Listed below are T cell receptor beta chains from one sample, sequenced in a study of cytomegalovirus exposure and HLA in healthy donors. Only in-frame clones appear in the TCRdb table, and some are missing; sequencing was by immunoSEQ multiplex PCR. The table shows 180,000 or so clones, with around 74% occurring only once. Sequencing input: PBMCs. The origin of the receptors is a female donor in good health and CMV-seronegative. The CDR3 runs from the conserved cysteine through the conserved F or W. D genes are given only for firm matches. Expanded clones get a size class; other rows say once, few or many, or leave the size out.

>.|TRBV5-1|TRBJ1-2|TRBD1|15
CASSPGTGHIYGYTF
TGCGCCAGCAGCCCGGGGACAGGGCACATCTATGGCTACACCTTC
>.|TRBV6-1|TRBJ2-2|.|14
CASRVLFVTGELFF
TGTGCCAGCAGGGTACTATTTGTCACCGGGGAGCTGTTTTTT
>once|TRBV6-5|TRBJ1-1|TRBD1|16
CASSYSNRGMRTEAFF
TGTGCCAGCAGTTACTCCAACAGGGGTATGAGGACTGAAGCTTTCTTT
>once|TRBV19|TRBJ2-5|TRBD2|16
CASSTMTSGRLETQYF
TGTGCCAGTAGTACGATGACTAGCGGGAGATTAGAGACCCAGTACTTC
>few|TRBV5-1|TRBJ2-3|TRBD1|15
CASSLDVGGADTQYF
TGCGCCAGCAGCTTGGATGTAGGGGGCGCAGATACGCAGTATTTT
>few|TRBV15|TRBJ1-2|.|13
CATSAGLSGGYTF
TGTGCCACCAGTGCAGGATTAAGTGGTGGCTACACCTTC
>.|TRBV6-5|TRBJ2-7|TRBD1|12
CATRQGHYEQYF
TGTGCCACCCGACAGGGCCACTACGAGCAGTACTTC
>.|TRBV28|TRBJ1-6|.|15
CASNSVTGFNSPLHF
TGTGCCAGCAATTCAGTCACAGGGTTTAATTCACCCCTCCACTTT
>.|TRBV9|TRBJ2-1|TRBD2|16
CASSVGIAGGDNEQFF
TGTGCCAGCAGCGTAGGCATAGCGGGGGGAGACAATGAGCAGTTCTTC
>.|TRBV7-2|TRBJ2-7|TRBD1|15
CASSFDRVPKYEQYF
TGTGCCAGCAGCTTCGACAGGGTACCGAAGTACGAGCAGTACTTC
>.|TRBV19|TRBJ2-3|TRBD2|14
CASSIDRGTSGHFF
TGTGCCAGTAGTATAGATCGAGGGACTAGCGGGCATTTTTTT
>.|TRBV15|TRBJ1-5|.|15
CATSRFQGGNQPQHF
TGTGCCACCAGCAGATTCCAGGGAGGGAATCAGCCCCAGCATTTT
>once|TRBV6-5|TRBJ1-4|.|15
CASSYSNRGNEKLFF
TGTGCCAGCAGTTACTCGAATAGGGGTAATGAAAAACTGTTTTTT
>.|TRBV30|TRBJ1-1|TRBD1|15
CAWSLTGTGIAEAFF
TGTGCCTGGAGTCTAACCGGGACAGGGATCGCTGAAGCTTTCTTT
>.|TRBV6-4|TRBJ2-3|TRBD2|16
CASRASGSGRPDTQYF
TGTGCCAGCAGAGCCAGTGGTAGCGGGAGACCAGATACGCAGTATTTT
>.|TRBV28|TRBJ2-7|.|14
CASSLMRSSYEQYF
TGTGCCAGCAGTTTAATGAGGAGCTCCTACGAGCAGTACTTC
>.|TRBV7-3|TRBJ2-3|TRBD2|15
CASSPGTRLTDTQYF
TGTGCCAGCAGCCCCGGGACTAGGCTCACAGATACGCAGTATTTT
>once|TRBV5-1|TRBJ2-1|.|15
CASSYDWISYNEQFF
TGCGCCAGCAGCTACGACTGGATCTCCTACAATGAGCAGTTCTTC